The 22 T cell receptor beta chains in this list originate from one sample, sequenced in a study of blood T cell repertoires in COVID-19. Sequencing was performed with immunoSEQ multiplex PCR; in TCRdb, only in-frame clones are kept and a portion is missing. The sample lists around 450,000 clones; roughly 85% were seen once. Sequencing was done on a sample of PBMCs or T cells enriched from blood (not recorded which). These receptor sequences come from a woman aged 18-29 years with acute COVID-19.

V gene TRBV25-1 combines with J gene TRBJ2-7, with TRBD1 matching 9 bases. V lost 6 bases to trimming and J lost 3 bases; unmatched junction nucleotides: 3. There are 13 residues in the CDR3. Germline V lookup: CDR1 MGHDK, CDR2 SYGVNS. CDR3 DNA sequence: TGTGCCAGCAGCGCGACAGGGGGCTACGAGCAGTACTTC. This translates into CASSATGGYEQYF.

The rearrangement uses TRBV5-1 and TRBJ2-1; D unclear. Germline V gene sequence: CDR1 SGHRS, CDR2 YFSETQ. Trimming took 0 bases from V and 5 from J, leaving 12 bases between them. This CDR3 has 15 amino acids. The CDR3 DNA is TGCGCCAGCAGCTTGGTGATGCCCGGTAACAATGAGCAGTTCTTC. It encodes CASSLVMPGNNEQFF.

The V gene is TRBV5-1, the J gene TRBJ2-5, with 8 bases aligning to TRBD2. Germline V gives CDR1 SGHRS, CDR2 YFSETQ. V gave up 1 base and J gave up 4 bases; unmatched junction bases: 9. The CDR3 length is 16 residues. The CDR3 region has the DNA TGCGCCAGCAGCTTGCTGGATAGCGGGGAAAGAGAGACCCAGTACTTC. Protein product: CASSLLDSGERETQYF.

The V gene is TRBV5-6, the J gene TRBJ2-7, with 7 positions matching TRBD1. In germline, CDR1 is SGHDT, CDR2 YYEEEE. The CDR3 extends over 14 amino acids. J gave up 3 bases and V 4 bases, and 7 bases lay outside the gene matches. In DNA form, the CDR3 reads TGTGCCAGCAGCGAGACAGGGAGTATCTACGAGCAGTACTTC. Translating gives CASSETGSIYEQYF.

The chain recombines TRBV3-1 (or the pseudogene TRBV3-2) with TRBJ1-2; no clear D gene. The CDR3 has 14 amino acids. In germline, CDR1 is LGHDT, CDR2 YNNKEL (reference sequence). The V end lost 0 bases, the J end lost 8 bases, and 13 bases lay between the germline ends. The CDR3, as DNA: TGTGCCAGCAGCCAAGACCTTTTGGGAGGAGGCTACACCTTC. It yields the protein CASSQDLLGGGYTF.

The J gene is TRBJ1-1, the V gene TRBV10-2; 7 bases fit TRBD1. Germline V gene lookup returns CDR1 WSHSY and CDR2 SAAADI. The CDR3 is made up of 15 amino acids. Unmatched junction bases numbered 7, after V lost 4 bases and J lost 2 bases. The CDR3 DNA is TGCGCCAGCAGTGGGAGCCACAGGGGAAACACTGAAGCTTTCTTT. Translating gives CASSGSHRGNTEAFF.

The chain links TRBV29-1 to TRBJ2-3; D might be TRBD2 (7 bases). V was cut by 3 bases and J by 4 bases, with 11 bases left in between. CDR1 SQVTM and CDR2 ANQGSEA come from the germline V gene. This CDR3 comprises 13 residues. CDR3 bases: TGCAGCGTTGATAAGGGGGGGGCAGATACGCAGTATTTT. It is translated as CSVDKGGADTQYF.

The V call is TRBV19, the J call TRBJ1-1; the D gene is possibly TRBD1 (5 bases). The CDR3 is made up of 14 amino acids. Germline CDR1 is LNHDA and CDR2 is SQIVND (reference sequence). The V end was cut by 7 bases, the J end by 0 bases, with 12 bases between. CDR3 DNA sequence: TGTGCCAGTACCCCGGGGGTGGTGAACACTGAAGCTTTCTTT. Protein product: CASTPGVVNTEAFF.

This chain uses TRBV9 with TRBJ2-5, with D perhaps TRBD2 (6 bases). The V end was cut by 2 bases, the J end by 5 bases, with 13 bases between. CDR1 and CDR2 from the germline V gene are SGDLS and YYNGEE. The CDR3 consists of 14 residues. The CDR3 region has the DNA TGTGCCAGCAGCGTGTTGACTAGTGGGGAGACCCAGTACTTC. This translates into CASSVLTSGETQYF. The variable domain in full, completed from reference TRBV9 and TRBJ2-5, reads DSGVTQTPKHLITATGQRVTLRCSPRSGDLSVYWYQQSLDQGLQFLIQYYNGEERAKGNILERFSAQQFPDLHSELNLSSLELGDSALYFCASSVLTSGETQYFGPGTRLLVL.

The rearrangement uses TRBV4-1 and TRBJ2-3, with 9 bases aligning to TRBD1. With V trimmed by 1 base and J by 5 bases, 4 bases remained unmatched. This CDR3 region has 15 residues. Germline CDR1 and CDR2: MGHRA and YSYEKL. In DNA, the CDR3 is TGCGCCAGCAGCCAAGCAGGACAGGGGTTAGATACGCAGTATTTT. This sequence encodes CASSQAGQGLDTQYF.

The gene calls are TRBV6-5 and TRBJ2-5, with 7 bases aligning to TRBD2. Trimming took 0 bases from V and 4 from J; bases not matched to a gene: 8. CDR3 size: 16 residues. The germline gives CDR1 MNHEY, CDR2 SVGAGI. For the CDR3, the DNA is TGTGCCAGCAGTTACTCGATACGGGCGGGAGCAGAGACCCAGTACTTC. Translation gives CASSYSIRAGAETQYF.

The V gene is TRBV29-1, the J gene TRBJ1-2; possibly TRBD1 for D (6 bases). The CDR3 is 12 amino acids. The germline V and J ends were trimmed by 6 bases and 8 bases, with 16 bases remaining between them. Germline values: CDR1 SQVTM, CDR2 ANQGSEA. CDR3: CSVLDSREGYTF. In nucleotides, the CDR3 is TGCAGCGTACTGGACAGTCGGGAAGGCTACACCTTC. The full variable domain, in which reference TRBV29-1 and TRBJ1-2 provide the parts outside the CDR3, is SAVISQKPSRDICQRGTSLTIQCQVDSQVTMMFWYRQQPGQSLTLIATANQGSEATYESGFVIDKFPISRPNLTFSTLTVSNMSPEDSSIYLCSVLDSREGYTFGSGTRLTVV.

The J gene is TRBJ1-6, the V gene TRBV7-8, with D hard to call. Looked up from germline, CDR1 is SGHVS and CDR2 is FQNEAQ. V lost 1 base and J lost 5, with 6 bases in between. The CDR3 length is 14 residues. CDR3 nucleotide sequence: TGTGCCAGCAGCTTAGACCGGGATAATTCACCCCTCCACTTT. This encodes CASSLDRDNSPLHF.

This chain joins TRBV5-6 and TRBJ2-1; 15 nucleotides line up with TRBD2. V gave up 3 bases and J gave up 8 bases; unmatched junction bases: 3. In germline, CDR1 is SGHDT, CDR2 YYEEEE. The CDR3 is 15 residues long. Here the CDR3 DNA reads TGTGCCAGCAGCTGGGGACTAGCGGGGGGAGATGAGCAGTTCTTC. Residues: CASSWGLAGGDEQFF.

J is TRBJ1-2 and V is TRBV13; D gene unclear. The CDR3 totals 12 residues. V lost 0 bases and J 8 bases, leaving 7 bases between the germline ends. CDR1 and CDR2 (germline): PRHDT, FYEKMQ (reference sequence). The CDR3 bases are TGTGCCAGCAGCTTAGGTGGCCTGGGCTACACCTTC. Protein: CASSLGGLGYTF.

J is TRBJ1-4 and V is TRBV24-1; D is ambiguous. The germline V gene encodes CDR1 KGHDR and CDR2 SFDVKD. The CDR3 consists of 13 residues. Trimming stripped 5 bases from V and 4 bases from J, with 7 bases between. The CDR3 DNA reads as TGTGCCACCAGTGCGTCTAATAATGAAAAACTGTTTTTT. Amino acids: CATSASNNEKLFF.

In DNA form, the CDR3 reads TGTGCCAGCAGCCTCGGGACAAAATTGGATGAAAAACTGTTTTTT. It codes for CASSLGTKLDEKLFF. This chain connects TRBV7-9 to TRBJ1-4; D may be TRBD1 (6 bases). V was trimmed by 5 bases and J by 6 bases, leaving 16 bases between them. Per the germline V gene, CDR1 is SEHNR and CDR2 is FQNEAQ (reference sequence). This CDR3 region has 15 residues.

The chain recombines TRBV28 with TRBJ2-3; unclear D gene. The CDR3 has 15 residues. Germline values: CDR1 MDHEN, CDR2 SYDVKM. V was shortened by 3 bases and J by 0 bases, with 10 bases between the two germline ends. Here the CDR3 DNA reads TGTGCCAGCAGTTTCGTCCAGGCGAGCACAGATACGCAGTATTTT. Its protein product is CASSFVQASTDTQYF.

The DNA of the CDR3 is TGTGCCAGCAGTTTAAAGCGAGGCACTGAAGCTTTCTTT. Amino acid sequence: CASSLKRGTEAFF. The J gene is TRBJ1-1, the V gene TRBV12-3 or TRBV12-4; D uncertain. This CDR3 has 13 amino acids. V was pared by 2 bases and J by 4 bases, with 8 bases between.

The CDR3 nucleotides read TGTGCCAGCAGCCAAGAAGGGGTCAAAAATCGTGAAGCTTTCTTT. Translation: CASSQEGVKNREAFF. The rearrangement uses TRBV3-1 (or the pseudogene TRBV3-2) and TRBJ1-1, with D possibly matching TRBD1 (5 bases). The CDR3 is 15 residues long. The V gene lost 0 bases and the J gene lost 7 bases, with 15 bases spanning the gap. Per germline, CDR1 LGHDT and CDR2 YNNKEL (reference sequence).

The chain links TRBV4-2 to TRBJ2-5; a weak D match, TRBD2 (6 bases). This CDR3 is built from 14 residues. CDR1 and CDR2 (germline): LGHNA, YNFKEQ. The V end lost 1 base, the J end lost 4 bases, and 10 bases lay between the germline ends. The CDR3 loop reads CASSQAGTGETQYF. As DNA, the CDR3 is TGTGCCAGCAGCCAAGCAGGGACTGGAGAGACCCAGTACTTC.

In its sample, this clone was seen a few times. V and J are TRBV5-5 and TRBJ2-5; maybe TRBD2 (6 bases). From germline, CDR1 is SGHKS and CDR2 YYEKEE (reference sequence). V was trimmed by 7 bases and J by 5 bases, leaving 9 bases between them. The CDR3 runs to 11 residues. The DNA for the CDR3 is TGTGCCAGCGGGCTAGCGGAGACCCAGTACTTC. Its translation is CASGLAETQYF.